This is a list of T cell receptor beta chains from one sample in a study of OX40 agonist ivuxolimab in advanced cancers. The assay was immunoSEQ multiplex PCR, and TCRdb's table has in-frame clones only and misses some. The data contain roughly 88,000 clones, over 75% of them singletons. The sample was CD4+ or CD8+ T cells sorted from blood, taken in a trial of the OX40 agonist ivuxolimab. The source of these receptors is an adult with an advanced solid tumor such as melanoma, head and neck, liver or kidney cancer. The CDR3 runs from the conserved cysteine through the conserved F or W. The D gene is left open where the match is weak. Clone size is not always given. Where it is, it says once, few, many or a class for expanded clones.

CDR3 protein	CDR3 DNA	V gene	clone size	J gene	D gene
CASSARDTETQYF	TGTGCCAGTAGTGCGCGGGACACAGAGACCCAGTACTTC	TRBV19	NA	TRBJ2-5	NA
CASSPSPTGGETQYF	TGTGCCAGTAGTCCTTCTCCGACAGGGGGGGAGACCCAGTACTTC	TRBV19	once	TRBJ2-5	TRBD1
CASSVRTGEGTEAFF	TGCGCCAGCAGCGTCAGGACAGGGGAAGGGACTGAAGCTTTCTTT	TRBV5-1	NA	TRBJ1-1	TRBD1
CASSQEIVNTEAFF	TGCGCCAGCAGCCAAGAGATTGTGAACACTGAAGCTTTCTTT	TRBV4-3	NA	TRBJ1-1	NA
CASSIPGQGYETQYF	TGTGCCAGCAGTATACCGGGACAGGGATACGAGACCCAGTACTTC	TRBV28	NA	TRBJ2-5	TRBD1
CASSLAGTLAKNIQYF	TGTGCCAGCAGCTTAGCTGGAACACTAGCCAAAAACATTCAGTACTTC	TRBV7-9	few	TRBJ2-4	NA
CASRGLAGTDTQYF	TGCGCCAGCCGGGGACTAGCGGGGACAGATACGCAGTATTTT	TRBV5-1	NA	TRBJ2-3	TRBD2
CASSHHRDRGNNQPQHF	TGTGCCAGCAGCCACCACCGGGACAGGGGAAACAATCAGCCCCAGCATTTT	TRBV7-6	NA	TRBJ1-5	TRBD1
CASSLTSAMMNEQFF	TGTGCCAGCAGCTTGACTAGCGCCATGATGAATGAGCAGTTCTTC	TRBV28	NA	TRBJ2-1	TRBD2
CASSLGQDYGYTF	TGTGCCAGCAGCTTAGGACAGGACTATGGCTACACCTTC	TRBV7-9	NA	TRBJ1-2	NA
CASSGAAWGQGISGANVLTF	TGTGCCAGCAGTGGCGCCGCGTGGGGACAGGGGATCTCTGGGGCCAACGTCCTGACTTTC	TRBV6-1	NA	TRBJ2-6	TRBD1
CASSIGGTQRETQYF	TGTGCCAGTAGTATAGGCGGGACACAGAGAGAGACCCAGTACTTC	TRBV19	NA	TRBJ2-5	NA
CASSYSDYHNEQFF	TGTGCCAGCAGTTACTCAGACTACCACAATGAGCAGTTCTTC	TRBV6-5	NA	TRBJ2-1	NA
CASSVDPSNTQYF	TGTGCCAGCAGCGTAGATCCTTCGAACACGCAGTATTTT	TRBV9	NA	TRBJ2-3	NA
CASSLEGGVRTEAFF	TGCGCCAGCAGCTTGGAGGGGGGTGTAAGGACTGAAGCTTTCTTT	TRBV5-1	NA	TRBJ1-1	NA
CATQDSTDTQYF	TGTGCCACACAGGACAGCACAGATACGCAGTATTTT	TRBV10-3	NA	TRBJ2-3	NA
CAISSLAGGSNEQFF	TGTGCCATCAGTAGCCTAGCGGGAGGGAGCAATGAGCAGTTCTTC	TRBV10-3	NA	TRBJ2-1	TRBD2
CASLAGGGRTEAFF	TGTGCCAGCTTAGCTGGGGGTGGGAGAACTGAAGCTTTCTTT	TRBV6-1	NA	TRBJ1-1	NA
CASSQVSGNTIYF	TGTGCCAGCAGCCAAGTGTCTGGAAACACCATATATTTT	TRBV14	few	TRBJ1-3	NA
CASSKRRGKTGELFF	TGTGCCAGCAGCAAGCGCAGGGGCAAAACCGGGGAGCTGTTTTTT	TRBV21-1	NA	TRBJ2-2	NA
CASSQDFPENTGELFF	TGCGCCAGCAGCCAAGATTTCCCAGAGAACACCGGGGAGCTGTTTTTT	TRBV4-1	NA	TRBJ2-2	NA
CASSLSGLAVYNEQFF	TGTGCCAGCAGCCTCTCCGGACTAGCGGTCTACAATGAGCAGTTCTTC	TRBV28	NA	TRBJ2-1	TRBD2
CASSYGTGEAFF	TGTGCCAGCAGCTACGGGACAGGGGAAGCTTTCTTT	TRBV7-9	NA	TRBJ1-1	TRBD1
CASSRQGRYGYTF	TGTGCCAGCAGCCGGCAGGGGCGCTATGGCTACACCTTC	TRBV4-2	NA	TRBJ1-2	NA